This T cell receptor (beta chain) was captured in a study of OX40 agonist ivuxolimab in advanced cancers. Background on the whole study: Ivuxolimab was a fully human IgG2 agonistic monoclonal antibody targeting the costimulatory receptor OX40 (CD134). Intravenous ivuxolimab was administered to patients every 2 weeks at six dose levels: 0.01, 0.1, 0.3, 1.5, 3 and 10 mg/kg. Among the approximately 54 dose-escalation patients, around 20 had hepatocellular carcinoma, roughly 15 melanoma, 9 renal cell carcinoma and 9 head and neck cancer. The dose-escalation cohort was almost 85% male with a mean age of about 54 years, ranging from roughly 20 to 80. Patients were allowed to have had prior anti-PD-1, anti-PD-L1 or anti-CTLA-4 therapy, and approximately 40% of the dose-escalation patients had been treated with checkpoint inhibitors. Three dose-escalation patients achieved partial responses, one with hepatocellular carcinoma and two with cutaneous melanoma. The point of sequencing TCRbeta in the periphery was to test whether ivuxolimab changed TCR sequence diversity and drove clonal T-cell expansion. The paper describes the monotherapy dose-escalation part (N of about 57 patients) of the phase I trial of ivuxolimab.

On the study overall, not on this receptor specifically: Low levels of normalized T-cell clonal expansion were also shown by some nonresponding patients. Clonal expansion of both CD4+ and CD8+ blood T cells was observed from baseline to week 6 at doses 0.1 to 3.0 mg/kg. The antigen specificity of the clonally expanded peripheral T cells was not determined. In partial responders in the 0.1-3.0 mg/kg groups, normalized peripheral clonal expansion was found to be among the lowest, especially among CD8+ T cells. After ivuxolimab, CD8+ T cells had more expanded clones than CD4+ T cells on average.

The trial excluded patients who had a history of autoimmune disease or who were on systemic immunosuppression. Peripheral blood for TCR sequencing was collected from all dose cohorts at baseline, on cycle 4 day 1, and on cycle 7 day 1. The samples were drawn from a first-in-human, open-label, multicenter phase I dose-escalation trial of ivuxolimab. The trial enrolled adults with locally advanced or metastatic head and neck squamous cell, hepatocellular, melanoma or renal cell carcinoma. Before TCR sequencing, CD4+ T cells and CD8+ T cells were sorted from peripheral blood as separate populations. To sequence the TCRbeta CDR3 region, genomic DNA was isolated from the sorted cells. TCRbeta CDR3 regions were sequenced using the immunoSEQ Assay. What TCRdb holds here is the immuneACCESS table cut down to in-frame rearrangements. Part of the clones is not present; checked against another copy, under half of the missing clones reflect an unresolved V gene, and the others are unexplained. The sample yields tens of thousands of clones; roughly nine tenths were counted once. The biggest ten clones account for roughly 1% of the sample.

CDR1 and CDR2 are drawn from the germline V gene: KGHSH, LQKENI. V is clipped by 1 base and J by 5 bases, and the sequence between their germline boundaries is 6 bases long. The CDR3 goes from the cysteine to the phenylalanine over 13 residues. The retained sequence is limited to the CDR3, 39 bases, with the frame set at the first base. This clone has just a few counts. Its specific antigen is unknown. No much larger clonotype is one base removed from it; base qualities were not supplied. This specimen consisted of CD4+ or CD8+ T cells sorted from blood, obtained in a trial of the OX40 agonist ivuxolimab. Here the chain combines TRBV18 and TRBJ1-5; the D gene identity is not certain. The source of this sequence is an adult with an advanced solid tumor such as melanoma, head and neck, liver or kidney cancer. The CDR3 protein sequence reads: CASSPQGDQPQHF. In nucleotide form, the sequence is TGTGCCAGCTCACCACAGGGTGATCAGCCCCAGCATTTT.